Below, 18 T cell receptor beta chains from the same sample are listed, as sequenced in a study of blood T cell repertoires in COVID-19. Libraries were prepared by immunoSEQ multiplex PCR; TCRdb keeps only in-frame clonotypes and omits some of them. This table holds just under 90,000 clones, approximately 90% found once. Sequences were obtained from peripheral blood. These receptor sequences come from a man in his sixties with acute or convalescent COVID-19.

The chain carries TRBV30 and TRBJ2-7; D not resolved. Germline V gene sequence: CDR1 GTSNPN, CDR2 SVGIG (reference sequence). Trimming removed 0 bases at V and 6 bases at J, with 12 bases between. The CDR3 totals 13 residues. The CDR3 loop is CAWSVGLGSEQYF. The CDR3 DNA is TGTGCCTGGAGTGTAGGCTTGGGCAGCGAGCAGTACTTC.

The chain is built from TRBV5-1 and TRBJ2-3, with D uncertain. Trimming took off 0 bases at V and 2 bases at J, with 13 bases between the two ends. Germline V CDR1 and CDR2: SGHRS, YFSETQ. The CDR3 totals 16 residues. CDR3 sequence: CASSLAGAPTTDTQYF. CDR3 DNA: TGCGCCAGCAGCTTGGCCGGAGCCCCCACCACAGATACGCAGTATTTT.

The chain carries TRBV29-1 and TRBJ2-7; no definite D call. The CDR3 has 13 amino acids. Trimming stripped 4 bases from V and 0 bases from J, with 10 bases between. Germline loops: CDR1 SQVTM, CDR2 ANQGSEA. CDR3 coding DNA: TGCAGCGTTGTTGGTGGCAACTCCTACGAGCAGTACTTC. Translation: CSVVGGNSYEQYF.

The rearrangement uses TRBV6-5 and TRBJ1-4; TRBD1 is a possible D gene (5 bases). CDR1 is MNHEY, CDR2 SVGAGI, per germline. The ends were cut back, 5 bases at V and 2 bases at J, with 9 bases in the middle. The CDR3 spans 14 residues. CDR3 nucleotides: TGTGCCAGCAGTCAGACAGCGACTAATGAAAAACTGTTTTTT. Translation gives CASSQTATNEKLFF.

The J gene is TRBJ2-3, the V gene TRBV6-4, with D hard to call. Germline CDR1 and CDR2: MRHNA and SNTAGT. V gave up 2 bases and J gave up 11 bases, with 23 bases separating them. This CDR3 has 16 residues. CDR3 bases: TGTGCCAGCAGTGACACGGATAAAAGTGCCGCGCGGCGGCAGTATTTT. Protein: CASSDTDKSAARRQYF.

The CDR3 DNA follows: TGTGCCAGCAGCAAAAGGAGTCGTAGCGAGGTTGAGGTGAGGGAGCTGTTTTTT. Translation: CASSKRSRSEVEVRELFF. The chain combines TRBV21-1 with TRBJ2-2; TRBD2, the D gene given by the table, was not confirmed from the DNA. TRBV21-1 is reported as a pseudogene. The CDR3 has 18 residues.

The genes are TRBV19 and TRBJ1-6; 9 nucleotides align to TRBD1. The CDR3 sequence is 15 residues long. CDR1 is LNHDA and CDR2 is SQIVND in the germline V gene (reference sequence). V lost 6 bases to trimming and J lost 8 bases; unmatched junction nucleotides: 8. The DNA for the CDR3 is TGTGCCAGTAGGGCGGCGGACAGGGGTGATTCACCCCTCCACTTT. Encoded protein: CASRAADRGDSPLHF. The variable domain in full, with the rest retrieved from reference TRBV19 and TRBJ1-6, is DGGITQSPKYLFRKEGQNVTLSCEQNLNHDAMYWYRQDPGQGLRLIYYSQIVNDFQKGDIAEGYSVSREKKESFPLTVTSAQKNPTAFYLCASRAADRGDSPLHFGNGTRLTVT.

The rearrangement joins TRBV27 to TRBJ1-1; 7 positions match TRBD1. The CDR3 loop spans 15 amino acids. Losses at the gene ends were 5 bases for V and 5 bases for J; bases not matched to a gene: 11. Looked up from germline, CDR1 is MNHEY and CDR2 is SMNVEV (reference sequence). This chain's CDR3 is CASSPGPPGGTEAFF. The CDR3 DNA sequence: TGTGCCAGCAGTCCGGGGCCTCCAGGGGGGACTGAAGCTTTCTTT.

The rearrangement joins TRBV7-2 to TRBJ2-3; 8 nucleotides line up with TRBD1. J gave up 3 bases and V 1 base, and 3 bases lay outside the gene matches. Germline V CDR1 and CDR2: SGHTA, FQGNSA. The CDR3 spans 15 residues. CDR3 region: CASSLGQGLTDTQYF. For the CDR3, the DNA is TGTGCCAGCAGCTTAGGACAGGGGTTGACAGATACGCAGTATTTT.

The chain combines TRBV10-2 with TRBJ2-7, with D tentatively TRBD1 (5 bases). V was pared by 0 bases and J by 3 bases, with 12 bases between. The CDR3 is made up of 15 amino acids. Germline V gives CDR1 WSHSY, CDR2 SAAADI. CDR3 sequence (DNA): TGCGCCAGCAGTGAGTCGCAGGGTTTTATCTACGAGCAGTACTTC. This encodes CASSESQGFIYEQYF.

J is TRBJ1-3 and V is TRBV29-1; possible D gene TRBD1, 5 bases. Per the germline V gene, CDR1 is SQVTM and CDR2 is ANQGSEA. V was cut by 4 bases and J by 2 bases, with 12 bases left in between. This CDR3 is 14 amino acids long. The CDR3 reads CSVVGGITGNTIYF. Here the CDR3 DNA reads TGCAGCGTTGTTGGGGGGATAACTGGAAACACCATATATTTT.

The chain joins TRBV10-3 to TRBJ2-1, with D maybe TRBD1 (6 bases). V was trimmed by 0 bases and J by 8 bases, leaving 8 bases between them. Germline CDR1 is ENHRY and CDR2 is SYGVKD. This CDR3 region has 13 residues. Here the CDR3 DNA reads TGTGCCATCAGTGAGTCGACAGGTGATGAGCAGTTCTTC. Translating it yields CAISESTGDEQFF.

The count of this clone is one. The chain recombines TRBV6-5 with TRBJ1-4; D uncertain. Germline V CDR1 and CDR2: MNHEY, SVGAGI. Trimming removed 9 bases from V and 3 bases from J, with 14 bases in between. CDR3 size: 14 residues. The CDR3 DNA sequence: TGTGCCAGTAGGAGTCCAAAGTCTAATGAAAAACTGTTTTTT. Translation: CASRSPKSNEKLFF.

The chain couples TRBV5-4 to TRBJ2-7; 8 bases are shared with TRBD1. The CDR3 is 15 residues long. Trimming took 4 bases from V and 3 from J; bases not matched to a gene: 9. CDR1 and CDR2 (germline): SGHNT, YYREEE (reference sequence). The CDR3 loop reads CASSLGTGLNYEQYF. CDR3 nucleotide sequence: TGTGCCAGCAGCCTCGGGACAGGCCTAAACTACGAGCAGTACTTC.

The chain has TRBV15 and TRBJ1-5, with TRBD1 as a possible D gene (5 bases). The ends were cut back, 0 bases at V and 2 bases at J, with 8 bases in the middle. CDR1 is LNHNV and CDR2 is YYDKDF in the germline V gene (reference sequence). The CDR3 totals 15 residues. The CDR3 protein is CATSRDGGGNQPQHF. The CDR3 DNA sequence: TGTGCCACCAGCAGAGATGGGGGGGGCAATCAGCCCCAGCATTTT.

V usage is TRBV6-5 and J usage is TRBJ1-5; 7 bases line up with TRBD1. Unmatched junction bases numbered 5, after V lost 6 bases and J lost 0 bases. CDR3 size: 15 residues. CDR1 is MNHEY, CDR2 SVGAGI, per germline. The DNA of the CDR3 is TGTGCCAGCAGACCGACAGGGTATAGCAATCAGCCCCAGCATTTT. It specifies CASRPTGYSNQPQHF.

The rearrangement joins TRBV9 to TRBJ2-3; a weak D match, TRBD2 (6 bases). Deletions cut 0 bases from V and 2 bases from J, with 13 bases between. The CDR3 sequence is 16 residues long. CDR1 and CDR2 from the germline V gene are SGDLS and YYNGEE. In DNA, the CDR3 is TGTGCCAGCAGCGTAGCGAGCGGGTTGATCACAGATACGCAGTATTTT. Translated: CASSVASGLITDTQYF.

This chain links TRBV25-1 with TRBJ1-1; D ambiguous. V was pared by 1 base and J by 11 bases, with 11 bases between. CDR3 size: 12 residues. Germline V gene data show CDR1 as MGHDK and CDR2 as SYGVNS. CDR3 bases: TGTGCCAGCAGTGAATCCGCGAGGTCGGCTTTCTTT. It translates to CASSESARSAFF.